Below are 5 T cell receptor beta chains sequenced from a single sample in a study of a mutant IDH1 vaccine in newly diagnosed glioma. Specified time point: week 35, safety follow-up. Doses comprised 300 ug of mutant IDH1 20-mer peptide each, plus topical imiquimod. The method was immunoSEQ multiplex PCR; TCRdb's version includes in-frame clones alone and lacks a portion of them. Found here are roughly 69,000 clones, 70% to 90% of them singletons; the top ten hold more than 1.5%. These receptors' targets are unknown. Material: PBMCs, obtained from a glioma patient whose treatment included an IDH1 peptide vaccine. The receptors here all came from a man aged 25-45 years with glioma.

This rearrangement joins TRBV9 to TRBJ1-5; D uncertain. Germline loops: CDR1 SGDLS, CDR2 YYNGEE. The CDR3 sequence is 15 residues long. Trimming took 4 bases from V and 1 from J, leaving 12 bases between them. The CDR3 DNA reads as TGTGCCAGCAGCCCCTACGGGCGCAGCAATCAGCCCCAGCATTTT. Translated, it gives CASSPYGRSNQPQHF.

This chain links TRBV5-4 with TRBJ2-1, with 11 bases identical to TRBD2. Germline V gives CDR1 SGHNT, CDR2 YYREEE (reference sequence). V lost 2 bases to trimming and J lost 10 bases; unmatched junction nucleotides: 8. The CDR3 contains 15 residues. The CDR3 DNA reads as TGTGCCAGCAGCTTACGACTAGCGGGAAACGAGGAGCAGTTCTTC. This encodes CASSLRLAGNEEQFF.

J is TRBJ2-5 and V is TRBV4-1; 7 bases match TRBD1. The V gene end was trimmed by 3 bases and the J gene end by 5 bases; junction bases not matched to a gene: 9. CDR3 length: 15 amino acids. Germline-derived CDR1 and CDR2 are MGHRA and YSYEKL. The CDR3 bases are TGCGCCAGCAGCCAGAGACAGGGCGATCTGGAGACCCAGTACTTC. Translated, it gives CASSQRQGDLETQYF.

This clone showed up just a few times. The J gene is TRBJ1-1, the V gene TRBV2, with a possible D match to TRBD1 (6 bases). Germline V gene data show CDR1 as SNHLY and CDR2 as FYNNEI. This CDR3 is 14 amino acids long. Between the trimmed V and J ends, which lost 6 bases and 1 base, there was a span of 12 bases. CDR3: CASSRTVRNTEAFF. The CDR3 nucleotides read TGTGCCAGCAGCAGGACAGTCAGGAACACTGAAGCTTTCTTT. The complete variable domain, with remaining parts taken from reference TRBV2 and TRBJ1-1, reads EPEVTQTPSHQVTQMGQEVILRCVPISNHLYFYWYRQILGQKVEFLVSFYNNEISEKSEIFDDQFSVERPDGSNFTLKIRSTKLEDSAMYFCASSRTVRNTEAFFGQGTRLTVV.

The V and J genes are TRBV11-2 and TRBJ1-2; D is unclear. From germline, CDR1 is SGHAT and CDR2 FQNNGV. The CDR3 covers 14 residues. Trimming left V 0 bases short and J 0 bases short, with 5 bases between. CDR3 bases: TGTGCCAGCAGCTTAGACACTACTAACTATGGCTACACCTTC. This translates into CASSLDTTNYGYTF.